The T cell receptor (beta chain) under discussion was sequenced for a study of OX40 agonist ivuxolimab in advanced cancers. Study-level background: From about 23 to 85 years was the age range, with a mean of approximately 63 years, and around 80% were male.

A history of autoimmune disease or systemic immunosuppression excluded patients. The CDR3 has 17 residues. Germline lookup yields CDR1 SGHTA and CDR2 FQGNSA. Germline trimming cut 3 bases from V and 5 bases from J; bases unmatched to any gene: 11. Generated by immunoSEQ multiplex PCR, the TCRdb table keeps only in-frame clones and is missing some. The top ten clones hold roughly 0.94% of a sample with some 140,000 clones, just over 90% of them seen once. Overall study results and limits: Low normalized clonal expansion also occurred in some nonresponding patients. Some of the lowest clonal expansion was seen in partial responders at 0.1-3.0 mg/kg.

As regards this clone: Its antigen is unidentified.

J is TRBJ2-3 and V is TRBV7-2, with 10 positions matching TRBD2. The source of this sequence is an adult with an advanced solid tumor such as melanoma, head and neck, liver or kidney cancer. The material sequenced was CD4+ or CD8+ T cells sorted from blood, taken in a trial of the OX40 agonist ivuxolimab. CDR3 region: CASSLRASGSRVDTQYF. For the CDR3, the DNA is TGTGCCAGCAGCTTGAGGGCTAGCGGGAGTAGGGTAGATACGCAGTATTTT.